Following are 17 T cell receptor beta chains from one sample sequenced in a study of T cells expressing NK-cell markers. TCRdb reprocessed the 5' RACE reads, with one entry per CDR3 protein and no DNA. This sample lists some 460,000 distinct CDR3 sequences; its ten largest clones have around 1.4%. The material sequenced was blood T cells: a sorted CD56 or NKG2C T cell subset, CD4+ or CD8+ T cells, or bulk PBMC T cells (not recorded which). Every receptor here comes from a woman aged 50 to 65 in good health.

The chain employs TRBV4-1 and TRBJ2-3; the D gene TCRdb calls, TRBD1, cannot be checked with no DNA. Germline lookup yields CDR1 MGHRA and CDR2 YSYEKL. This CDR3 has 12 amino acids. The CDR3 sequence is CASGYAQDTQYF.

The chain couples TRBV29-1 to TRBJ2-2; there is no DNA to check the TCRdb D call of TRBD2. This CDR3 has 14 amino acids. Germline CDR1 is SQVTM and CDR2 is ANQGSEA. CDR3 sequence reads: CSVGASGRAGELFF.

This chain uses TRBV12-3 or TRBV12-4 with TRBJ1-3. The CDR3 totals 18 residues. This chain's CDR3 is CASSLGSDGRFSGNTIYF.

The chain carries TRBV3-1 and TRBJ2-5; the D gene TCRdb calls, TRBD2, cannot be checked with no DNA. The CDR3 covers 14 residues. Germline V gene sequence: CDR1 LGHDT, CDR2 YNNKEL (reference sequence). The CDR3: CASSRGRFQETQYF.

The V and J genes are TRBV10-3 and TRBJ1-3. There are 14 residues in the CDR3. Germline V gene lookup returns CDR1 ENHRY and CDR2 SYGVKD. This chain's CDR3 is CAISDQGYGNTIYF.

This chain uses TRBV5-1 with TRBJ2-1; the D call of TRBD2 rests on TCRdb alone, since no DNA is present to check it. There are 17 residues in the CDR3. CDR1 and CDR2 (germline): SGHRS, YFSETQ. The CDR3 here is CASNGGFSGGRNNEQFF. The complete variable domain, with remaining parts taken from reference TRBV5-1 and TRBJ2-1, reads KAGVTQTPRYLIKTRGQQVTLSCSPISGHRSVSWYQQTPGQGLQFLFEYFSETQRNKGNFPGRFSGRQFSNSRSEMNVSTLELGDSALYLCASNGGFSGGRNNEQFFGPGTRLTVL.

The chain uses TRBV5-4 and TRBJ2-3; TCRdb outputs TRBD1, but without DNA this stays unchecked. Looked up from germline, CDR1 is SGHNT and CDR2 is YYREEE (reference sequence). This CDR3 contains 15 residues. This CDR3 is CASSLGGLRMDTQYF.

The J gene is TRBJ1-5, the V gene TRBV20-1. Germline assignment: CDR1 DFQATT and CDR2 SNEGSKA (reference sequence). The CDR3 sequence is 17 residues long. The CDR3 is CSATIAQRAYSNQPQHF.

The CDR3 protein is CASSEDGAEAFF. The gene calls are TRBV18 and TRBJ1-1; the D call of TRBD1 rests on TCRdb alone, since no DNA is present to check it. The CDR3 consists of 12 residues. CDR1 KGHSH and CDR2 LQKENI come from the germline V gene.

This chain links TRBV20-1 with TRBJ1-2; the TCRdb call, TRBD1, lacks DNA for checking. CDR3 length equals 13 residues. Germline lookup yields CDR1 DFQATT and CDR2 SNEGSKA (reference sequence). The CDR3 is CSAPGQATYGYTF.

V usage is TRBV11-2 and J usage is TRBJ1-5; TCRdb selects TRBD1, and the lack of DNA leaves this call unchecked. The CDR3 totals 16 residues. The germline CDR1 and CDR2 sequences are SGHAT and FQNNGV. The CDR3 sequence is CASSSGVAAYNQPQHF.

The chain is built from TRBV12-3 or TRBV12-4 and TRBJ2-1; TCRdb selects TRBD1, and the lack of DNA leaves this call unchecked. The CDR3 loop spans 15 amino acids. CDR3 protein: CASCSGTLTYNEQFF.

This rearrangement joins TRBV3-1 to TRBJ2-1; TCRdb's assignment of TRBD1 cannot be checked, as there is no DNA. The CDR3 length is 14 residues. Germline V gene lookup returns CDR1 LGHDT and CDR2 YNNKEL (reference sequence). Here the CDR3 reads CASSHSGQGQKEFF.

The CDR3 sequence: CASSRLPTNEKLFF. The chain links TRBV12-3 or TRBV12-4 to TRBJ1-4. The CDR3 sequence is 14 residues long.

This rearrangement joins TRBV5-1 to TRBJ1-1; TCRdb designates TRBD1, a call that cannot be tested without DNA. Germline-derived CDR1 and CDR2 are SGHRS and YFSETQ. CDR3 length equals 14 residues. The CDR3 protein is CASSVRDGYAEAFF.

The chain uses TRBV7-8 and TRBJ1-1; the TCRdb D gene call, TRBD1, has no DNA to confirm it. Per the germline V gene, CDR1 is SGHVS and CDR2 is FQNEAQ. The CDR3 runs 14 residues. The CDR3 sequence: CASSSLGANTEAFF.

The chain recombines TRBV9 with TRBJ2-7; TCRdb names TRBD2, which stays unverified in the absence of DNA. This CDR3 comprises 16 residues. The germline V gene has CDR1 SGDLS and CDR2 YYNGEE. The chain's CDR3 is CASSVSRRGGRMEQYF.